The present entry profiles one T cell receptor beta chain with its context. Its specificity is unknown. Per the germline V gene, CDR1 is LNHDA and CDR2 is SQIVND (reference sequence). The length of the CDR3 is 12 residues. Between the trimmed V and J ends, which lost 7 bases and 2 bases, there was a span of 8 bases. The data were obtained in a study of cytomegalovirus exposure and HLA in healthy donors. Turning to the study itself: Approximately 85 million unique TCRs from HLA-typed donors were held in an early data release.

Study outcomes and limitations: Earlier findings revealed that most TCR beta V segments proved productive either about 87% or about 30% of the time. Whilst most TCR sequences proved rare, a subset of public TCRs occurred across many donors. As a later analysis showed, several of the most significant clusters appeared to be linked to common viral pathogens.

Amplification used 60 Vbeta primers and 13 Jbeta primers. Assay: immunoSEQ multiplex PCR; the TCRdb copy retains only in-frame clones and omits some. Among under 150,000 clones, 80% were seen once, and the ten largest hold about 2.2%. Sequencing was done on a sample of PBMCs. The clonotype originates from a middle-aged man in good health and CMV-seronegative. This chain uses TRBV19 with TRBJ1-2; the D is unclear. CDR3 sequence: CASMWRNYGYTF. DNA of the CDR3: TGTGCCAGTATGTGGAGGAACTATGGCTACACCTTC.